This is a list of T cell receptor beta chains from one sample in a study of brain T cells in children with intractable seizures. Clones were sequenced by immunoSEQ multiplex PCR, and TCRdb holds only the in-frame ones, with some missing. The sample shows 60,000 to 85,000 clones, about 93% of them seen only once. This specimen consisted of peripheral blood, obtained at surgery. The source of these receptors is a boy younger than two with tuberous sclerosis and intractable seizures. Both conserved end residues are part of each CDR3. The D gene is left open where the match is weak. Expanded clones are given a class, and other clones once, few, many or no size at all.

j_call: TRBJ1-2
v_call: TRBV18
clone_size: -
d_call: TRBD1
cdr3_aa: CASSPRAGGGNFGYTF
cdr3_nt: TGTGCCAGCTCACCACGGGCAGGGGGCGGTAATTTCGGCTACACCTTC

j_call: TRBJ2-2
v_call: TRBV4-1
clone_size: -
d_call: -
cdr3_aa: CASSHHGTGSPGELFF
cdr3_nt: TGCGCCAGCAGCCACCACGGTACAGGGTCCCCCGGGGAGCTGTTTTTT

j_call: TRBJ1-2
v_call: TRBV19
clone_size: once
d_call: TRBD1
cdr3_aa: CASNPAPFQGALPYGYTF
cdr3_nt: TGTGCCAGTAATCCGGCCCCCTTCCAGGGGGCGCTCCCCTATGGCTACACCTTC

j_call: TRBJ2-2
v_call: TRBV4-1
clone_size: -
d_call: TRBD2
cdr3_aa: CASSQGGAGHRTTGELFF
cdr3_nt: TGCGCCAGCAGCCAAGGAGGAGCGGGGCATAGAACAACCGGGGAGCTGTTTTTT

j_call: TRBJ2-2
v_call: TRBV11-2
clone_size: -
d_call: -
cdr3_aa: CASSFWRTNTGELFF
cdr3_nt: TGTGCCAGCAGCTTTTGGCGGACGAACACCGGGGAGCTGTTTTTT

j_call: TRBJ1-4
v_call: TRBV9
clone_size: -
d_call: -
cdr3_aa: CASSVDSRGGEKLFF
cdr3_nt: TGTGCCAGCAGCGTAGACTCAAGGGGTGGCGAAAAACTGTTTTTT

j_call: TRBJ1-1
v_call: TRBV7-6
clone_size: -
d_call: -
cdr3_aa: CASSLETGTEAFF
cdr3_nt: TGTGCCAGCAGCTTAGAGACGGGCACTGAAGCTTTCTTT

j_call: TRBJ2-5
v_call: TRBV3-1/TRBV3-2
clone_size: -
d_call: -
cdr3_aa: CASRGEGGQETQYF
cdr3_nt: TGTGCCAGCCGGGGGGAGGGGGGCCAAGAGACCCAGTACTTC

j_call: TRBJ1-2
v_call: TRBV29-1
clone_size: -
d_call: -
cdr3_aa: CSLGSTGNYGYTF
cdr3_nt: TGCAGCTTAGGAAGTACAGGGAACTATGGCTACACCTTC

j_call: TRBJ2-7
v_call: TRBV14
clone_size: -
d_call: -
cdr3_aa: CASSQGTPYEQYF
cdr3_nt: TGTGCCAGCAGCCAAGGGACACCGTACGAGCAGTACTTC

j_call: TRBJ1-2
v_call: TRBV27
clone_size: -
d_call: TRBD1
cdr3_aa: CASRGIRGQANYGYTF
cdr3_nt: TGTGCCAGCAGGGGGATCCGGGGACAGGCAAACTATGGCTACACCTTC

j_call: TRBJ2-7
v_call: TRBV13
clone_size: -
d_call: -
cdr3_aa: CASSLRSSVEQYF
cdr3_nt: TGTGCCAGCAGCTTACGCTCTAGCGTAGAGCAGTACTTC